This T cell receptor beta chain emerged from a study of blood T cell repertoires in COVID-19. In the study's own analysis: Amplifying reference gene primers gave estimates of nucleated cell counts. TCRdb's copy holds only in-frame clones and misses some; the assay was immunoSEQ multiplex PCR. The V and J calls and the clone size are those of that table, but D and trimming were determined from the DNA. The data contain 150,000 to 200,000 clones, approximately 85% of them seen just once; the ten biggest clones take up over 7.5%. The sequence came from a woman older than 75 with acute or convalescent COVID-19. The sample was peripheral blood.

CDR3 loop: CAIGRSPYEQYF. DNA for the CDR3: TGTGCCATTGGGAGGTCTCCCTACGAGCAGTACTTC. This rearrangement joins TRBV7-9 to TRBJ2-7; D may be TRBD2 (6 bases). Germline values: CDR1 SEHNR, CDR2 FQNEAQ (reference sequence). The CDR3 consists of 12 residues. V was shortened by 10 bases and J by 2 bases, with 12 bases between the two germline ends.